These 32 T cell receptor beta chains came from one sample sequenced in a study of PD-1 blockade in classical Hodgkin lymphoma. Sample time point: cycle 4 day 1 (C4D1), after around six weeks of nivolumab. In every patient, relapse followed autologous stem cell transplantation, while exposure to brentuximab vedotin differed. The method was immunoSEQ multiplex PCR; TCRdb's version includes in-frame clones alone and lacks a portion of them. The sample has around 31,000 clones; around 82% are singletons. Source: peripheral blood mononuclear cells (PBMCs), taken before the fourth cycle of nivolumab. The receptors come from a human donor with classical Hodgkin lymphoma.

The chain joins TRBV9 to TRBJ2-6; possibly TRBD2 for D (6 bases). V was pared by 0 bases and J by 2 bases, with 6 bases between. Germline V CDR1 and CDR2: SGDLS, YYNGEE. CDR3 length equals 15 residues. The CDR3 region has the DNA TGTGCCAGCAGCGTAGCGGGAGCTGGGGCCAACGTCCTGACTTTC. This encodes CASSVAGAGANVLTF. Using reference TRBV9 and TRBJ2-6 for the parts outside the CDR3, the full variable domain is DSGVTQTPKHLITATGQRVTLRCSPRSGDLSVYWYQQSLDQGLQFLIQYYNGEERAKGNILERFSAQQFPDLHSELNLSSLELGDSALYFCASSVAGAGANVLTFGAGSRLTVL.

Written as DNA, the CDR3 is TGTGCCAGCTCACGGGCGGAGGGGCGTTTTGAAAAACTGTTTTTT. Its translation is CASSRAEGRFEKLFF. This chain joins TRBV18 and TRBJ1-4; D is perhaps TRBD1 (5 bases). CDR1 KGHSH and CDR2 LQKENI come from the germline V gene. The CDR3 contains 15 residues. V lost 4 bases and J lost 7, with 16 bases in between. The full variable domain, completed using reference TRBV18 and TRBJ1-4, is NAGVMQNPRHLVRRRGQEARLRCSPMKGHSHVYWYRQLPEEGLKFMVYLQKENIIDESGMPKERFSAEFPKEGPSILRIQQVVRGDSAAYFCASSRAEGRFEKLFFGSGTQLSVL.

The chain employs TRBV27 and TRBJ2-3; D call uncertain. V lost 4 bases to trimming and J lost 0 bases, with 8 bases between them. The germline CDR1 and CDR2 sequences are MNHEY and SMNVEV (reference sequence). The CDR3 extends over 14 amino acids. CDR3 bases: TGTGCCAGCAGTTGGGTCCCAAGCACAGATACGCAGTATTTT. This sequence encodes CASSWVPSTDTQYF.

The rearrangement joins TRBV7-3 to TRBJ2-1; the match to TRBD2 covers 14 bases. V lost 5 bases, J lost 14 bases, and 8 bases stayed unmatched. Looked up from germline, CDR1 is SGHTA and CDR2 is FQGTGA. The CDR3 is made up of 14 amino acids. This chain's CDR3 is CASSTGLAGAKEFF. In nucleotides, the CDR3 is TGTGCCAGCAGCACGGGACTAGCGGGAGCCAAGGAGTTCTTC.

CDR3 residues: CASSLAGGGITGELFF. CDR3 in DNA: TGTGCCAGCAGCTTAGCGGGAGGGGGCATCACCGGGGAGCTGTTTTTT. The V call is TRBV11-2, the J call TRBJ2-2; D perhaps matches TRBD2 (8 bases). The germline V gene has CDR1 SGHAT and CDR2 FQNNGV. There are 16 residues in the CDR3. Trimming removed 1 base from V and 4 bases from J, with 13 bases in between. The full variable domain, completed using reference TRBV11-2 and TRBJ2-2, is EAGVAQSPRYKIIEKRQSVAFWCNPISGHATLYWYQQILGQGPKLLIQFQNNGVVDDSQLPKDRFSAERLKGVDSTLKIQPAKLEDSAVYLCASSLAGGGITGELFFGEGSRLTVL.

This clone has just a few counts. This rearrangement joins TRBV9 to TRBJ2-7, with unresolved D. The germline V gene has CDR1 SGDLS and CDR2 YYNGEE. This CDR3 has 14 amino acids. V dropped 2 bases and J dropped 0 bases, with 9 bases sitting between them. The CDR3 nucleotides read TGTGCCAGCAGCGTCGACTCCGGCTCCTACGAGCAGTACTTC. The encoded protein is CASSVDSGSYEQYF.

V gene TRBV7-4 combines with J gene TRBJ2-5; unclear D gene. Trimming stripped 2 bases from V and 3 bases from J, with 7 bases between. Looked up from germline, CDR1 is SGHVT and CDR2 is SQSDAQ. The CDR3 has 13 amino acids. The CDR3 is CASSLRLEETQYF. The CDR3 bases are TGTGCCAGCAGCTTAAGGCTGGAAGAGACCCAGTACTTC.

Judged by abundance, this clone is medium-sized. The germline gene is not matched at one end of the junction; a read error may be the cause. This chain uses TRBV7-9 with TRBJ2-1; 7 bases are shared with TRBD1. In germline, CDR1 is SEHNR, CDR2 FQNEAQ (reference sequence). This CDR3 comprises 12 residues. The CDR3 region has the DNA TGTGCCAGCAGCTTAGAACCAGGACAGGTTCTCTTC. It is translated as CASSLEPGQVLF.

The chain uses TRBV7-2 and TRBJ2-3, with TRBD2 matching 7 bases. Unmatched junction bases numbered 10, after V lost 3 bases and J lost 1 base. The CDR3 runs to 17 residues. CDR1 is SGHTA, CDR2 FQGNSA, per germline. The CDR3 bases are TGTGCCAGCAGCTTTTGGGGAGGGCCGGGTGGCACAGATACGCAGTATTTT. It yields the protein CASSFWGGPGGTDTQYF.

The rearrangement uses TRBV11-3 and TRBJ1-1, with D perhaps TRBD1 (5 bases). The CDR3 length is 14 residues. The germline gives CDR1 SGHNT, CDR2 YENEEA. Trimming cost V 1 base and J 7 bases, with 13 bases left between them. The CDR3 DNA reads TGTGCCAGCAGCTTAGGGACCGGGGCCCGTGAAGCTTTCTTT. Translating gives CASSLGTGAREAFF.

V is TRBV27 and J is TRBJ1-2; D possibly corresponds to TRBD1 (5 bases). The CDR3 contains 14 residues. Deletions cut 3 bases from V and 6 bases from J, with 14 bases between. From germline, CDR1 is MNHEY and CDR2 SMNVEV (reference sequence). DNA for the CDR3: TGTGCCAGCAGTTTTTACGGGGACCATAATGGCTACACCTTC. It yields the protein CASSFYGDHNGYTF.

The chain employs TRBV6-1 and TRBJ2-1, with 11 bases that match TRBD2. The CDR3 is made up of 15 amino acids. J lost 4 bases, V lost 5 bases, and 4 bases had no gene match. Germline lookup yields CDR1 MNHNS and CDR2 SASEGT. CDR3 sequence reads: CASSLTSGAYNEQFF. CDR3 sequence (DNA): TGTGCCAGCAGTTTGACTAGCGGGGCATACAATGAGCAGTTCTTC.

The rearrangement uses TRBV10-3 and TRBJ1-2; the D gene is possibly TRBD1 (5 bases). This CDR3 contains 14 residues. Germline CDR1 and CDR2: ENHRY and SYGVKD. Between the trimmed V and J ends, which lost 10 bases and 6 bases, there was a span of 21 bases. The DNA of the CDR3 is TGTGCCACCAGGGACTCACCCCAGGATAATGGCTACACCTTC. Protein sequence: CATRDSPQDNGYTF.

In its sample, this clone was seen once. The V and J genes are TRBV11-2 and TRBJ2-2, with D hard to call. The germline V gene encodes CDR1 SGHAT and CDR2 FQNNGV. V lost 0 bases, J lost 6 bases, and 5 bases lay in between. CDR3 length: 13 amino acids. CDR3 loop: CASSLDRSGELFF. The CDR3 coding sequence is TGTGCCAGCAGCTTAGATCGGTCCGGGGAGCTGTTTTTT.

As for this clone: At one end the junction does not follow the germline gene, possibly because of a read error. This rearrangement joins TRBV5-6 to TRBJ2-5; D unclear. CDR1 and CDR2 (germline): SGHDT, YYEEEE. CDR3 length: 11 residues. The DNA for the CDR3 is TGTGCCAGCAGCTTCCGAGAGACCCGGTACTTC. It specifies CASSFRETRYF.

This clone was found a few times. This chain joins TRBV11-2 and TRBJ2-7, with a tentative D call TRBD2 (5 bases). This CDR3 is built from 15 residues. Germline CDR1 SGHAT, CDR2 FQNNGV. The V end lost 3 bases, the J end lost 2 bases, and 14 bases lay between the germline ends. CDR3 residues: CASSFSGPGPYEQYF. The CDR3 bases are TGTGCCAGCAGCTTCAGCGGTCCTGGCCCCTACGAGCAGTACTTC.

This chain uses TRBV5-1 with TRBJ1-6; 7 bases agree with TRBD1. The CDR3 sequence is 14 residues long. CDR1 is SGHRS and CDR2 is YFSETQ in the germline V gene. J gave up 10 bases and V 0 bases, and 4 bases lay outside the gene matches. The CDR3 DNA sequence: TGCGCCAGCAGCTTGGGGGACAGTTGGTCACCCCTCCACTTT. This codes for CASSLGDSWSPLHF.

The CDR3 spells CASSEARVDTQYF. As DNA, the CDR3 is TGTGCCAGCAGTGAAGCGCGAGTGGATACGCAGTATTTT. The J gene is TRBJ2-3, the V gene TRBV6-1; D call uncertain. This CDR3 spans 13 amino acids. With 0 bases removed from V and 6 bases from J, the gap between germline ends came to 7 bases. Germline CDR1 is MNHNS and CDR2 is SASEGT.

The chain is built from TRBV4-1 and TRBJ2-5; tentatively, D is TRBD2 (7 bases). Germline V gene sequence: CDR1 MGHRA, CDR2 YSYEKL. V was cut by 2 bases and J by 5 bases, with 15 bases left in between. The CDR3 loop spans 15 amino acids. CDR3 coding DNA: TGCGCCAGCAGCCAATCTGGGGGGGCTGGGGAGACCCAGTACTTC. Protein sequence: CASSQSGGAGETQYF.

CDR3 region: CASRPGQGAVNEQFF. Written as DNA, the CDR3 is TGTGCCAGCAGACCTGGACAGGGGGCGGTCAATGAGCAGTTCTTC. The V and J genes are TRBV7-2 and TRBJ2-1; 11 positions match TRBD1. This CDR3 contains 15 residues. J was trimmed by 6 bases and V by 6 bases; bases with no gene match: 7. The germline V gene encodes CDR1 SGHTA and CDR2 FQGNSA.

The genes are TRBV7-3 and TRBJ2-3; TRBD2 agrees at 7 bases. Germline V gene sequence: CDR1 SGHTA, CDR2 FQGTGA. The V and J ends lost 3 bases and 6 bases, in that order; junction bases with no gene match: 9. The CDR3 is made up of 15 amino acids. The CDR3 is CASSFNGRAEDTQYF. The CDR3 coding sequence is TGTGCCAGCAGCTTTAATGGGAGGGCCGAGGATACGCAGTATTTT.

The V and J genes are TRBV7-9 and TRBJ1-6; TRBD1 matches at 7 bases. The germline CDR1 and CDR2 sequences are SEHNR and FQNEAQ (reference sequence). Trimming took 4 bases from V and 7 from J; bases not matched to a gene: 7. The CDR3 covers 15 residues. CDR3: CASSYTGVKNSPLHF. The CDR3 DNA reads TGTGCCAGCAGCTATACAGGGGTTAAAAATTCACCCCTCCACTTT. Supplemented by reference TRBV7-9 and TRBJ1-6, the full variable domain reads DTGVSQNPRHKITKRGQNVTFRCDPISEHNRLYWYRQTLGQGPEFLTYFQNEAQLEKSRLLSDRFSAERPKGSFSTLEIQRTEQGDSAMYLCASSYTGVKNSPLHFGNGTRLTVT.

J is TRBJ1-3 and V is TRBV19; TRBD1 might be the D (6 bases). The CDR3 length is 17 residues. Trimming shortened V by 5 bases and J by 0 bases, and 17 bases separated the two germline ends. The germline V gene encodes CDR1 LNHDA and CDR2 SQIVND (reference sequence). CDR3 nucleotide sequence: TGTGCCAGTAGTCTCGGACAGCTTTCGTTCTCTGGAAACACCATATATTTT. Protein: CASSLGQLSFSGNTIYF.

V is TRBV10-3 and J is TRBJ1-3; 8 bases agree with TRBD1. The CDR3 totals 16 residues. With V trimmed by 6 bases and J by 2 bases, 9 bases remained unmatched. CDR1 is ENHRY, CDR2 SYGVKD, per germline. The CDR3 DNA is TGTGCCATCAGCCCGTCATCGACAGGGGCTGGAAACACCATATATTTT. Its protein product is CAISPSSTGAGNTIYF.

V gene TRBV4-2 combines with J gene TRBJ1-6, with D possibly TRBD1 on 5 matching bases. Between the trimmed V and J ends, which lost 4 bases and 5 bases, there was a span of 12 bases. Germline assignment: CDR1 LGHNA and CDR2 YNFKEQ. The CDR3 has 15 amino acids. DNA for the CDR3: TGTGCCAGCAGCCCCGGGGGTGGGGATAATTCACCCCTCCACTTT. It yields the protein CASSPGGGDNSPLHF.

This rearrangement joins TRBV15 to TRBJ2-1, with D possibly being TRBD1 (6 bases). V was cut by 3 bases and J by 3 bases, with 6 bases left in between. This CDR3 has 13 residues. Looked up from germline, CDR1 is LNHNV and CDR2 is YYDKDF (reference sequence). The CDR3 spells CATSRDSYNEQFF. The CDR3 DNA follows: TGTGCCACCAGCAGGGACAGCTACAATGAGCAGTTCTTC.

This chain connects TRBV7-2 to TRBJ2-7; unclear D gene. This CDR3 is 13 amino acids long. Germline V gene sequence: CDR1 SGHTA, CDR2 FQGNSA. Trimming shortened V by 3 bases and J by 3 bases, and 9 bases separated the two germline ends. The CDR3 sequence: CASSLFQNYEQYV. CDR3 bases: TGTGCCAGCAGCTTGTTCCAGAACTACGAGCAGTACGTC.

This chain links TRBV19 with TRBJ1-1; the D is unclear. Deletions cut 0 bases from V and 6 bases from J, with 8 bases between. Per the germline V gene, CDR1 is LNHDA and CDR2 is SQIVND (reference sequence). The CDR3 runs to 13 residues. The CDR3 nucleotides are TGTGCCAGTAGTATAGACCCCCTACCTGAAGCTTTCTTT. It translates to CASSIDPLPEAFF.

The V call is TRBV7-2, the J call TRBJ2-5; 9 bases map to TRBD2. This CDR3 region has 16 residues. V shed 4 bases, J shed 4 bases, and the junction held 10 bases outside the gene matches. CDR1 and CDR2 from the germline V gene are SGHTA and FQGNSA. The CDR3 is CASSSIVAGVGETQYF. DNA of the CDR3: TGTGCCAGCAGCTCCATAGTAGCGGGGGTTGGAGAGACCCAGTACTTC.

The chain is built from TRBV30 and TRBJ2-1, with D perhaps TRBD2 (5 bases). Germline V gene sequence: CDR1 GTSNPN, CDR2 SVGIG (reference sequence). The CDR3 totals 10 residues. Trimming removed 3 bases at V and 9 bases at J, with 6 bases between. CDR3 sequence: CAWRRGEQFF. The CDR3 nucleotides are TGTGCCTGGAGACGGGGTGAGCAGTTCTTC.

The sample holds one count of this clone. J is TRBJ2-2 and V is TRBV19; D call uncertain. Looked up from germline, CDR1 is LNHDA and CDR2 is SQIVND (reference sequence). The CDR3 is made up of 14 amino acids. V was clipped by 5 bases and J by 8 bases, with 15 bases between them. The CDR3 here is CASSPRVPGGELFF. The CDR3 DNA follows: TGTGCCAGTAGTCCCCGGGTCCCCGGGGGGGAGCTGTTTTTT.

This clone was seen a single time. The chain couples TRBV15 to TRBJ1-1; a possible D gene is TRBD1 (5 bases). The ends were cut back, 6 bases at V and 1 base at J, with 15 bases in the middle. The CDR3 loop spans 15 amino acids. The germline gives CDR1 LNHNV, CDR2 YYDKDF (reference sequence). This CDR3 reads CATRPRGFGNTEAFF. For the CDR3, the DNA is TGTGCCACCAGGCCTAGGGGCTTCGGGAACACTGAAGCTTTCTTT. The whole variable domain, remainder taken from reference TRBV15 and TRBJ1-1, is DAMVIQNPRYQVTQFGKPVTLSCSQTLNHNVMYWYQQKSSQAPKLLFHYYDKDFNNEADTPDNFQSRRPNTSFCFLDIRSPGLGDTAMYLCATRPRGFGNTEAFFGQGTRLTVV.